The entry below gives a single T cell receptor beta chain sequence along with its context. This record comes from a study of blood T cell repertoires in COVID-19. Overall study: Spain, Italy and the United States supplied samples that represented acute and convalescent COVID-19. From T cells, B-cell-depleted T cells, or PBMCs came the material, which was cDNA or gDNA.

Authors' analysis steps: Nucleated cell counts were estimated from reference gene primer amplification. Some clones are missing from TCRdb's copy, which holds only in-frame ones; the method was immunoSEQ multiplex PCR. Clonal size and the V and J genes are those of that table, whereas D and trimming came from the DNA. The sample carries over 75,000 clones, about 88% recorded once. Sequenced: peripheral blood. This receptor was taken from an elderly woman with acute or convalescent COVID-19.

DNA of the CDR3: TGTGCCAGCAAGCCAGGGGTGAGCAATCAGCCCCAGCATTTT. Translation gives CASKPGVSNQPQHF. The chain links TRBV2 to TRBJ1-5; perhaps TRBD1 as D (6 bases). This CDR3 is built from 14 residues. V was shortened by 7 bases and J by 1 base, with 11 bases between the two germline ends. Per the germline V gene, CDR1 is SNHLY and CDR2 is FYNNEI. The full variable domain, in which reference TRBV2 and TRBJ1-5 provide the parts outside the CDR3, is EPEVTQTPSHQVTQMGQEVILRCVPISNHLYFYWYRQILGQKVEFLVSFYNNEISEKSEIFDDQFSVERPDGSNFTLKIRSTKLEDSAMYFCASKPGVSNQPQHFGDGTRLSIL.